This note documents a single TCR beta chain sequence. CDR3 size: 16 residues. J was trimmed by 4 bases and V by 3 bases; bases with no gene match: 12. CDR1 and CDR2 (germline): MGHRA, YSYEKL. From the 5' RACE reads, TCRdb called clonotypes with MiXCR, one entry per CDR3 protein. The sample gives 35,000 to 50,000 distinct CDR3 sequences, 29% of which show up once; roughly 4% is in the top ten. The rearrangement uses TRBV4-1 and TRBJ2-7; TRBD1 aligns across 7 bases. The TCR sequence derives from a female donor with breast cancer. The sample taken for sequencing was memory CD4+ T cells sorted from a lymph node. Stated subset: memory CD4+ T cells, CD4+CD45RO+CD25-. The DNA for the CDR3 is TGCGCCAGCAGCCAGGACCCGGGACAGATAGATTACGAGCAGTACTTC. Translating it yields CASSQDPGQIDYEQYF.